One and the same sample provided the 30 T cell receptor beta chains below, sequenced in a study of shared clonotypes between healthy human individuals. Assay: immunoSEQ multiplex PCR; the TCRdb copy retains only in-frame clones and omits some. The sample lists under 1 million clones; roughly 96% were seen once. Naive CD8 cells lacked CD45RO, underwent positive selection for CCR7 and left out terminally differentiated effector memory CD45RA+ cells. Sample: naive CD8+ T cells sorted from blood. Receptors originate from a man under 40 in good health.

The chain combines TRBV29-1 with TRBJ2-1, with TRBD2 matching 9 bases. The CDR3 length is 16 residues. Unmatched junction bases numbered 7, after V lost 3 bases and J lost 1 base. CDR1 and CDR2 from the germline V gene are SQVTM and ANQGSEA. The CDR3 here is CSVDLSSGDSYNEQFF. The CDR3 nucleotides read TGCAGCGTTGACCTTTCTAGCGGGGATTCCTACAATGAGCAGTTCTTC.

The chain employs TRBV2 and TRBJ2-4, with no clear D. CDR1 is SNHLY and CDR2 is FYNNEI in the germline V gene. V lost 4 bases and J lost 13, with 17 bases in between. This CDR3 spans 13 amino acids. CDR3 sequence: CASSVPNLLIQYF. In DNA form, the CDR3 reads TGTGCCAGCAGTGTCCCCAACCTTTTAATCCAGTACTTC.

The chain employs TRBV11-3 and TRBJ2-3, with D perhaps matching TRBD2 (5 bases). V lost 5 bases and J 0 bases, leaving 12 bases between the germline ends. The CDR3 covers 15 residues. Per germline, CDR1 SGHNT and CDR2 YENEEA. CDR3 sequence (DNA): TGTGCCAGCAGCCCCACGGGGATGAGCACAGATACGCAGTATTTT. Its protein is CASSPTGMSTDTQYF.

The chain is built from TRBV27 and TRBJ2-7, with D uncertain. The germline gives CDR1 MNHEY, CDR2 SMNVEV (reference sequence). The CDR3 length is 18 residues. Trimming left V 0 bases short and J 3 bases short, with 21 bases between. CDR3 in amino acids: CASSLSTGVGSLLYEQYF. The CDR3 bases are TGTGCCAGCAGTTTATCGACTGGGGTGGGGTCCTTACTCTACGAGCAGTACTTC.

CDR3 protein: CASSPLGGRTDTQYF. The CDR3 nucleotides read TGCGCCAGCAGCCCGCTCGGGGGACGGACAGATACGCAGTATTTT. The chain recombines TRBV5-1 with TRBJ2-3; a possible D gene is TRBD2 (6 bases). V dropped 4 bases and J dropped 3 bases, with 15 bases sitting between them. The germline V gene encodes CDR1 SGHRS and CDR2 YFSETQ. The CDR3 consists of 15 residues.

The CDR3 here is CASSLYHTDTQYF. Here the CDR3 DNA reads TGTGCCAGCAGCTTATACCACACTGATACGCAGTATTTT. J is TRBJ2-3 and V is TRBV11-2, with unresolved D. With 2 bases removed from V and 6 bases from J, the gap between germline ends came to 9 bases. CDR3 length: 13 amino acids. CDR1 is SGHAT and CDR2 is FQNNGV in the germline V gene.

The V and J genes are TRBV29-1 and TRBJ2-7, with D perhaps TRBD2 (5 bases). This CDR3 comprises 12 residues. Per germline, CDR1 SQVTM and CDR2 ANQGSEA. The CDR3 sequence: CSVDDGAYEQYF. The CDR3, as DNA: TGCAGTGTGGACGACGGGGCCTACGAGCAGTACTTC.

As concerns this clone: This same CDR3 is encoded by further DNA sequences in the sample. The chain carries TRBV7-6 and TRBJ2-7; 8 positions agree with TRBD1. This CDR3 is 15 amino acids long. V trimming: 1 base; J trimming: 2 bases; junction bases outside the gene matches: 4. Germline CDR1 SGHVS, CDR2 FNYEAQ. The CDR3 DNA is TGTGCCAGCAGCTTAGGGACAGGGATAACCTACGAGCAGTACTTC. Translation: CASSLGTGITYEQYF.

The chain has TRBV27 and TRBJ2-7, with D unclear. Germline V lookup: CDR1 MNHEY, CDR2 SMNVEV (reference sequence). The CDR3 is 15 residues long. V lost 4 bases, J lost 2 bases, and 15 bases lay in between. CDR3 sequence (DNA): TGTGCCAGCAGTTCCCTTAACGCCGAACCCTACGAGCAGTACTTC. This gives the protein CASSSLNAEPYEQYF.

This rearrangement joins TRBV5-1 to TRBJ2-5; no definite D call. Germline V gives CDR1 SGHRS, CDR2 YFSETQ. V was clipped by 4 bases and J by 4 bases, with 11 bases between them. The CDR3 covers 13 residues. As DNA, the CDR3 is TGCGCCAGCAGCATGACCTGGCTAGAGACCCAGTACTTC. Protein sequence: CASSMTWLETQYF.

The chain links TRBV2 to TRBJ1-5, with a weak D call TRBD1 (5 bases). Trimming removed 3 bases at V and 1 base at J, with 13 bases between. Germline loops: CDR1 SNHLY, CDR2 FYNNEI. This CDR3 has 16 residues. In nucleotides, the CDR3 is TGTGCCAGCAGTGATGCAGGGTCGGGGAGCAATCAGCCCCAGCATTTT. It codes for CASSDAGSGSNQPQHF. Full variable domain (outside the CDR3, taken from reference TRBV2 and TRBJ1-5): EPEVTQTPSHQVTQMGQEVILRCVPISNHLYFYWYRQILGQKVEFLVSFYNNEISEKSEIFDDQFSVERPDGSNFTLKIRSTKLEDSAMYFCASSDAGSGSNQPQHFGDGTRLSIL.

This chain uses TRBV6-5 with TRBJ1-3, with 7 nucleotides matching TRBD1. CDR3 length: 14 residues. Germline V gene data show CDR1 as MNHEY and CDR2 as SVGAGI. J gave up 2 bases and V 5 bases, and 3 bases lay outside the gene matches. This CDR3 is CASSLGTAGNTIYF. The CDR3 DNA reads TGTGCCAGCAGTCTTGGGACAGCTGGAAACACCATATATTTT.

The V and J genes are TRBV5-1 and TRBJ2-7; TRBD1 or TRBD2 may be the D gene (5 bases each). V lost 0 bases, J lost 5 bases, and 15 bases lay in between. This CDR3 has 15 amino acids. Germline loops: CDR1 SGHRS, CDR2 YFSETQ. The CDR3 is CASSLGGSSMDEQYF. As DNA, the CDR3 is TGCGCCAGCAGCTTGGGGGGGTCTTCCATGGACGAGCAGTACTTC.

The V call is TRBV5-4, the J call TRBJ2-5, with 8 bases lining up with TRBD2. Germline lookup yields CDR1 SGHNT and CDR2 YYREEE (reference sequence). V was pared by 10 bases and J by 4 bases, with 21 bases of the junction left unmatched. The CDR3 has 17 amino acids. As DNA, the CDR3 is TGTGCCGTAGCCCCGATTGGGTTAGCACGGGAGGGAGAGACCCAGTACTTC. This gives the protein CAVAPIGLAREGETQYF.

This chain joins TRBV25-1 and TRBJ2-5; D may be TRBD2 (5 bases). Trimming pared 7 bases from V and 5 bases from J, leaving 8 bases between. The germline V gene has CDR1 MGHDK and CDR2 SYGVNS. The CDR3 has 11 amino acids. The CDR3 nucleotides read TGTGCCAGCACCTCGGGGGAGACCCAGTACTTC. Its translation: CASTSGETQYF.

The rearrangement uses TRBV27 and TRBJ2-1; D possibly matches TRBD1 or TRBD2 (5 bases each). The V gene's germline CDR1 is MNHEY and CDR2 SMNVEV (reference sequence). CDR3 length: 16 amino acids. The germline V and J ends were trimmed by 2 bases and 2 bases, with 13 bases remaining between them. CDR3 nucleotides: TGTGCCAGCAGTTTAATAGGGCAGGGACCCTACAATGAGCAGTTCTTC. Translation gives CASSLIGQGPYNEQFF.

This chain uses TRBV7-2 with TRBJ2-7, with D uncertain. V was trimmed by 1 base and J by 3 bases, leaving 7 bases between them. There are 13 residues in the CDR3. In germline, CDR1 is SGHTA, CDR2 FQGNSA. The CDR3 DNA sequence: TGTGCCAGCAGCTTAGTTAGTATCTACGAGCAGTACTTC. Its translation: CASSLVSIYEQYF.

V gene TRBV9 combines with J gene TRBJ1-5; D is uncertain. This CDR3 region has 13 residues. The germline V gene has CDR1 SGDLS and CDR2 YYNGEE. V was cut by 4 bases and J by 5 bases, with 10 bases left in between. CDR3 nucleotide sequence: TGTGCCAGCAGCCTAGGAGGATATCAGCCCCAGCATTTT. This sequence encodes CASSLGGYQPQHF.

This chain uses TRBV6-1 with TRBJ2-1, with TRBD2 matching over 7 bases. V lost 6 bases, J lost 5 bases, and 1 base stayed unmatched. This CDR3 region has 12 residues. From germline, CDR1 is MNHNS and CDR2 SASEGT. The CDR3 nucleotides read TGTGCCAGCAGCACTAGCGACAATGAGCAGTTCTTC. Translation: CASSTSDNEQFF.

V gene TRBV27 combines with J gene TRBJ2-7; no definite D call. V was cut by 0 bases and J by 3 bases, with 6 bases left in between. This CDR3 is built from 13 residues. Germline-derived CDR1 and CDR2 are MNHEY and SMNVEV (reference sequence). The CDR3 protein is CASSLSSRYEQYF. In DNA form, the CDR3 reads TGTGCCAGCAGTTTATCGTCCCGCTACGAGCAGTACTTC.

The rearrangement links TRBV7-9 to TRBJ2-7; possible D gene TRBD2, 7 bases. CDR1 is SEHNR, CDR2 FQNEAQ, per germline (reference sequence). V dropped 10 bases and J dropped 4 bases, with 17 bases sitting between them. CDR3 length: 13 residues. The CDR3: CATAAGEGYEQYF. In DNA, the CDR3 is TGTGCCACTGCGGCAGGGGAGGGGTACGAGCAGTACTTC.

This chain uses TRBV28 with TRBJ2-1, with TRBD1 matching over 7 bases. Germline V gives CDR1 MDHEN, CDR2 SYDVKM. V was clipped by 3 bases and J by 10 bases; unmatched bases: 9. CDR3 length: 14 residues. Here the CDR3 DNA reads TGTGCCAGCAGTTTTGACAGGGCTTTGGACGAGCAGTTCTTC. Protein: CASSFDRALDEQFF.

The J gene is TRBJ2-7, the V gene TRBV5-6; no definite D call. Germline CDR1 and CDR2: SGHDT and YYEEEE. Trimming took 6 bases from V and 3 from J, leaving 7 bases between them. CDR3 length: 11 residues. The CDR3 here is CASTNDYEQYF. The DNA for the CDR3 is TGTGCCAGCACTAACGACTACGAGCAGTACTTC.

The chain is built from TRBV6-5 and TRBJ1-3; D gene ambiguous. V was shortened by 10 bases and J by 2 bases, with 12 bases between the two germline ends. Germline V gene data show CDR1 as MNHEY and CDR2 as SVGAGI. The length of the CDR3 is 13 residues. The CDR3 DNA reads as TGTGCCACTACCGTTGGGGCTGGAAACACCATATATTTT. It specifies CATTVGAGNTIYF.

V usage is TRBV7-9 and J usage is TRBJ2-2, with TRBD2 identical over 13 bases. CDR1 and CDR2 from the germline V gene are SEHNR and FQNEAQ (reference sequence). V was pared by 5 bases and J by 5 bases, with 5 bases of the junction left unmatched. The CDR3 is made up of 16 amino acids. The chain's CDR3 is CASSPRTSGSTGELFF. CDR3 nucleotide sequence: TGTGCCAGCAGCCCCAGGACTAGCGGGAGTACCGGGGAGCTGTTTTTT. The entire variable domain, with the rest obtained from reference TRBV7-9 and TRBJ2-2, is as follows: DTGVSQNPRHKITKRGQNVTFRCDPISEHNRLYWYRQTLGQGPEFLTYFQNEAQLEKSRLLSDRFSAERPKGSFSTLEIQRTEQGDSAMYLCASSPRTSGSTGELFFGEGSRLTVL.

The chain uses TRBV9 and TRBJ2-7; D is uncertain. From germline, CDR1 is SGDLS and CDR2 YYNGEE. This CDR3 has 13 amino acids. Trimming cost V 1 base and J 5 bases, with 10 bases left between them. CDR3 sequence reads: CASSVSTTDEQYF. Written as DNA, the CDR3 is TGTGCCAGCAGCGTAAGTACCACGGACGAGCAGTACTTC.

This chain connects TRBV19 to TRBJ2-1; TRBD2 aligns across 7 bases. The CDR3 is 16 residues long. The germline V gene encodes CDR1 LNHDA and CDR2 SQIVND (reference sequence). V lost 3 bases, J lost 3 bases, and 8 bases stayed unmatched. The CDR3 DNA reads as TGTGCCAGTAGTATGGGGGGGAGGCTTTACTACAATGAGCAGTTCTTC. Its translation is CASSMGGRLYYNEQFF.

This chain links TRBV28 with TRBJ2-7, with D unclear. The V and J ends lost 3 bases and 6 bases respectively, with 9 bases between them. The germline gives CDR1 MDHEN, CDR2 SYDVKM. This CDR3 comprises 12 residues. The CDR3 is CASSLGTTEQYF. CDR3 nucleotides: TGTGCCAGCAGTTTGGGTACGACCGAGCAGTACTTC.

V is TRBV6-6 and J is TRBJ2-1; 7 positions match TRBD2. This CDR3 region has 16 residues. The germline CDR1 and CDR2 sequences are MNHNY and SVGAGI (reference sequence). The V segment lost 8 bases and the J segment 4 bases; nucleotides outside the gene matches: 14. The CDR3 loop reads CASCPIAGELYNEQFF. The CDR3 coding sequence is TGTGCCAGCTGCCCCATTGCGGGAGAATTATACAATGAGCAGTTCTTC.

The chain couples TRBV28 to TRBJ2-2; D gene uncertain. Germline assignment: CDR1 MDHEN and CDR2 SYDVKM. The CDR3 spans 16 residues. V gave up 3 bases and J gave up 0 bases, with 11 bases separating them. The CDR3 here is CASSLRSQTNTGELFF. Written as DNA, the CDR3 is TGTGCCAGCAGTTTGCGGAGTCAGACGAACACCGGGGAGCTGTTTTTT.